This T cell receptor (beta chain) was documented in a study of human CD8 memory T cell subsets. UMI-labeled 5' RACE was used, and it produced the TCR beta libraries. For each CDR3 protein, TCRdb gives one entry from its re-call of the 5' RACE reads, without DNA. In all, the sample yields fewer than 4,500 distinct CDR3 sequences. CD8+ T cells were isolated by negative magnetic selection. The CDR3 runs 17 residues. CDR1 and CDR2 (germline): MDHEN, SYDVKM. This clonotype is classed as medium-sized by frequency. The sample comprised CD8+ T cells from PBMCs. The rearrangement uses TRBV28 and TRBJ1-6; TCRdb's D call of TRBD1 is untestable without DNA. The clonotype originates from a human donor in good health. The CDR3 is CASSLIQGAGWDSPLHF.